The 20 T cell receptor beta chains reported below all come from one sample, sequenced in a study of PD-1 blockade in classical Hodgkin lymphoma. Noted time point: cycle 4 day 1 (C4D1), after 5 to 7 weeks of nivolumab. Relapse after autologous stem cell transplantation occurred in every patient, and brentuximab vedotin exposure varied. Assay used: immunoSEQ multiplex PCR; TCRdb lists only in-frame clones, some missing. The repertoire has tens of thousands of clones, about 85% of them found once; the top ten carry about 8.3%. The material sequenced was peripheral blood mononuclear cells (PBMCs), taken before the fourth cycle of nivolumab. These receptor sequences come from a human donor with classical Hodgkin lymphoma.

The chain joins TRBV7-9 to TRBJ1-1; TRBD1 is a possible D gene (6 bases). The germline V gene has CDR1 SEHNR and CDR2 FQNEAQ (reference sequence). V was shortened by 1 base and J by 0 bases, with 15 bases between the two germline ends. The CDR3 has 17 amino acids. CDR3 DNA sequence: TGTGCCAGCAGCTTAGATCCAGGAGGGGGAATGAACACTGAAGCTTTCTTT. It translates to CASSLDPGGGMNTEAFF.

The rearrangement links TRBV12-5 to TRBJ1-4; no clear D gene. V was pared by 8 bases and J by 7 bases, with 14 bases between. This CDR3 region has 13 residues. Per germline, CDR1 LGHNT and CDR2 FRNRAP. The CDR3 DNA follows: TGTGCTAGTCTAGGCCAACCGGGTGAAAAACTGTTTTTT. This encodes CASLGQPGEKLFF.

The CDR3 loop reads CASGRDSGNTIYF. The DNA of the CDR3 is TGTGCCAGCGGCAGAGATTCTGGAAACACCATATATTTT. V and J are TRBV7-9 and TRBJ1-3, with D unresolved. The CDR3 is 13 amino acids. The V end lost 8 bases, the J end lost 1 base, and 9 bases lay between the germline ends. Germline loops: CDR1 SEHNR, CDR2 FQNEAQ (reference sequence).

This clone has just one count. The chain has TRBV27 and TRBJ2-2, with D perhaps matching TRBD1 or TRBD2 (5 bases each). Germline V gene sequence: CDR1 MNHEY, CDR2 SMNVEV (reference sequence). CDR3 length: 14 residues. V lost 8 bases and J 0 bases, leaving 10 bases between the germline ends. The CDR3 DNA is TGTGCCAGCGGTGGGGGTGCGAACACCGGGGAGCTGTTTTTT. Translating it yields CASGGGANTGELFF.

This chain joins TRBV7-9 and TRBJ1-1; D may be TRBD1 (5 bases). Germline CDR1 and CDR2: SEHNR and FQNEAQ (reference sequence). The length of the CDR3 is 17 residues. Trimming stripped 6 bases from V and 3 bases from J, with 23 bases between. CDR3 nucleotides: TGTGCCAGCAGAAGCATGGGCTCACAGGTCAGTTACACTGAAGCTTTCTTT. It yields the protein CASRSMGSQVSYTEAFF.

The gene calls are TRBV7-3 and TRBJ2-1; D tentatively reads TRBD1 or TRBD2 (6 bases each). The CDR3 is 20 residues long. Trimming removed 0 bases from V and 2 bases from J, with 23 bases in between. In germline, CDR1 is SGHTA, CDR2 FQGTGA. In DNA form, the CDR3 reads TGTGCCAGCAGCTTAACGTTGGCCCTGTTTACCCGGGGGCCCTACAATGAGCAGTTCTTC. Translation gives CASSLTLALFTRGPYNEQFF.

The chain has TRBV30 and TRBJ1-1, with D perhaps matching TRBD1 (6 bases). The CDR3 consists of 15 residues. In germline, CDR1 is GTSNPN, CDR2 SVGIG (reference sequence). Trimming shortened V by 3 bases and J by 8 bases, and 22 bases separated the two germline ends. This chain's CDR3 is CAWRRRGTDGGEAFF. CDR3 in DNA: TGTGCCTGGAGAAGGAGGGGGACGGACGGGGGGGAAGCTTTCTTT.

This clone was seen once. Other DNA variants within this sample encode the same CDR3. The chain is built from TRBV5-1 and TRBJ2-5, with TRBD2 identical over 7 bases. J was trimmed by 4 bases and V by 0 bases; bases with no gene match: 3. Germline CDR1 SGHRS, CDR2 YFSETQ. This CDR3 contains 14 residues. In DNA form, the CDR3 reads TGCGCCAGCAGCTTGGAGGGCGGGAGAGAGACCCAGTACTTC. Its protein is CASSLEGGRETQYF. Supplemented by reference TRBV5-1 and TRBJ2-5, the full variable domain reads KAGVTQTPRYLIKTRGQQVTLSCSPISGHRSVSWYQQTPGQGLQFLFEYFSETQRNKGNFPGRFSGRQFSNSRSEMNVSTLELGDSALYLCASSLEGGRETQYFGPGTRLLVL.

This clone was found a few times. The rearrangement joins TRBV9 to TRBJ1-5; the match to TRBD1 covers 7 bases. The CDR3 covers 15 residues. Germline V lookup: CDR1 SGDLS, CDR2 YYNGEE. Germline trimming cut 3 bases from V and 3 bases from J; bases unmatched to any gene: 6. CDR3 protein: CASSATTGPNQPQHF. The CDR3 DNA is TGTGCCAGCAGCGCTACGACAGGGCCCAATCAGCCCCAGCATTTT.

The V gene is TRBV5-1, the J gene TRBJ1-5, with D possibly TRBD1 on 5 matching bases. Germline CDR1 is SGHRS and CDR2 is YFSETQ. This CDR3 comprises 14 residues. Trimming stripped 4 bases from V and 6 bases from J, with 14 bases between. The CDR3 sequence is CASSPAGGAQPQHF. The CDR3 DNA reads as TGCGCCAGCAGCCCCGCAGGTGGGGCTCAGCCCCAGCATTTT.

V is TRBV4-2 and J is TRBJ1-5; 9 bases agree with TRBD1. Trimming cost V 3 bases and J 6 bases; bases outside gene matches: 9. The CDR3 has 16 amino acids. The germline CDR1 and CDR2 sequences are LGHNA and YNFKEQ. The DNA for the CDR3 is TGTGCCAGCAGCCAGTATACAGGGGGCCCAGGTCAGCCCCAGCATTTT. Translating it yields CASSQYTGGPGQPQHF.

V is TRBV7-8 and J is TRBJ2-3; D is ambiguous. The CDR3 is made up of 15 amino acids. Per germline, CDR1 SGHVS and CDR2 FQNEAQ. V dropped 3 bases and J dropped 5 bases, with 15 bases sitting between them. In nucleotides, the CDR3 is TGTGCCAGCAGCTTTTGGCTGGAAACATTAGATACGCAGTATTTT. Its translation: CASSFWLETLDTQYF. Variable domain in full (rest from reference TRBV7-8 and TRBJ2-3): GAGVSQSPRYKVAKRGQDVALRCDPISGHVSLFWYQQALGQGPEFLTYFQNEAQLDKSGLPSDRFFAERPEGSVSTLKIQRTQQEDSAVYLCASSFWLETLDTQYFGPGTRLTVL.

The genes are TRBV7-9 and TRBJ2-7; 7 nucleotides match TRBD1. Trimming at V came to 1 base and at J to 3 bases, leaving 6 bases not matched to a gene. The CDR3 runs to 15 residues. Germline-derived CDR1 and CDR2 are SEHNR and FQNEAQ (reference sequence). The chain's CDR3 is CASSLEGAAHYEQYF. Written as DNA, the CDR3 is TGTGCCAGCAGCTTAGAGGGGGCTGCCCACTACGAGCAGTACTTC.

This chain uses TRBV5-1 with TRBJ2-7; D uncertain. CDR3 length: 13 residues. Germline values: CDR1 SGHRS, CDR2 YFSETQ. Trimming removed 1 base at V and 3 bases at J, with 8 bases between. The CDR3 loop is CASSLQANYEQYF. The CDR3 DNA reads TGCGCCAGCAGCTTGCAAGCAAACTACGAGCAGTACTTC.

This chain links TRBV27 with TRBJ1-2; no clear D. The CDR3 has 16 amino acids. CDR1 and CDR2 (germline): MNHEY, SMNVEV (reference sequence). V was pared by 6 bases and J by 4 bases, with 21 bases between. CDR3 loop: CASRPSGGAKPYGYTF. The DNA for the CDR3 is TGTGCCAGCAGACCTTCTGGAGGAGCCAAACCCTATGGCTACACCTTC.

The chain recombines TRBV2 with TRBJ1-2; D is unclear. The CDR3 runs 13 residues. From germline, CDR1 is SNHLY and CDR2 FYNNEI. The V end was cut by 6 bases, the J end by 2 bases, with 10 bases between. This CDR3 is CASSEPQNYGYTF. CDR3 bases: TGTGCCAGCAGCGAACCCCAGAACTATGGCTACACCTTC.

The chain uses TRBV5-1 and TRBJ2-7; TRBD2 is a possible D gene (5 bases). V gave up 0 bases and J gave up 5 bases, with 12 bases separating them. The germline V gene has CDR1 SGHRS and CDR2 YFSETQ. The CDR3 consists of 14 residues. DNA for the CDR3: TGCGCCAGCAGCTTGGGCCGGGGAACCGACGAGCAGTACTTC. It yields the protein CASSLGRGTDEQYF.

This chain uses TRBV9 with TRBJ2-2; D tentatively fits TRBD1 or TRBD2 (6 bases each). The length of the CDR3 is 14 residues. Germline V gene sequence: CDR1 SGDLS, CDR2 YYNGEE. Trimming took 2 bases from V and 7 from J, leaving 12 bases between them. The CDR3 reads CASSVGGQGGELFF. The CDR3 DNA reads as TGTGCCAGCAGCGTGGGGGGCCAGGGCGGGGAGCTGTTTTTT. Variable domain in full (rest from reference TRBV9 and TRBJ2-2): DSGVTQTPKHLITATGQRVTLRCSPRSGDLSVYWYQQSLDQGLQFLIQYYNGEERAKGNILERFSAQQFPDLHSELNLSSLELGDSALYFCASSVGGQGGELFFGEGSRLTVL.

This CDR3 reads CASSLDRVGAEAFF. The CDR3 region has the DNA TGCGCCAGCAGCTTGGACAGGGTAGGGGCTGAAGCTTTCTTT. The chain employs TRBV5-1 and TRBJ1-1; TRBD1 is a possible D gene (6 bases). The germline V and J ends were trimmed by 0 bases and 6 bases, with 12 bases remaining between them. The CDR3 contains 14 residues. In germline, CDR1 is SGHRS, CDR2 YFSETQ. The full variable domain, completed using reference TRBV5-1 and TRBJ1-1, is KAGVTQTPRYLIKTRGQQVTLSCSPISGHRSVSWYQQTPGQGLQFLFEYFSETQRNKGNFPGRFSGRQFSNSRSEMNVSTLELGDSALYLCASSLDRVGAEAFFGQGTRLTVV.

The chain combines TRBV5-1 with TRBJ2-1, with 7 bases identical to TRBD1. Germline CDR1 SGHRS, CDR2 YFSETQ. The CDR3 has 15 residues. V shed 0 bases, J shed 6 bases, and the junction held 6 bases outside the gene matches. DNA of the CDR3: TGCGCCAGCAGCTTGGTAGGGGGCCCCTTCAATGAGCAGTTCTTC. It specifies CASSLVGGPFNEQFF.